The clone carrying this TCR beta chain was found many times. Its matching antigen is unknown. This entry comes from a study of neurological immune-mediated disorders. Study-level points and caveats: Private repertoires in all groups were suggested by the finding that expanded clones across subjects shared no CDR3 amino acid sequences. TCR clonal expansion peaked in HTLV-1-associated myelopathy patients and was lowest in multiple sclerosis patients.

The CDR3 loop spans 14 amino acids. V trimming: 6 bases; J trimming: 7 bases; junction bases outside the gene matches: 7. MiXCR was run by TCRdb on the 5' RACE reads, yielding one entry per CDR3 protein. Here the sample spans under 40,000 distinct CDR3 sequences, roughly 7% being singletons. A total of 2 million PBMCs stored at -80 degrees C provided the unsorted libraries. This clonotype originated in a woman aged 40 to 49 in good health. The V and J genes are TRBV12-3 or TRBV12-4 and TRBJ1-1; 11 bases line up with TRBD1. Input material: PBMCs. The CDR3 is CASSSGQGASEAFF. CDR3 nucleotides: TGTGCCAGCAGCTCAGGACAGGGGGCGAGTGAAGCTTTCTTT.